The 7 T cell receptor beta chains given below trace back to one sample, sequenced in a study of CD8+ T cells in alopecia areata. As the sequencing template, cDNA was produced by extracting RNA and reverse transcribing it. Sequencing was performed with immunoSEQ multiplex PCR; in TCRdb, only in-frame clones are kept and a portion is missing. The sample holds approximately 90,000 clones; just over 70% are singletons and the top ten take 15% to 20%. Specified treatment: oral pan-JAK inhibitor, 5-10 mg twice daily. The sample was CD8+ T cells sorted from blood, taken at week 44, from a patient treated with tofacitinib. The receptors were sampled from a human donor with alopecia areata.

The chain carries TRBV2 and TRBJ1-1, with D perhaps TRBD1 (5 bases). Germline-derived CDR1 and CDR2 are SNHLY and FYNNEI. This CDR3 has 18 amino acids. Trimming removed 2 bases at V and 3 bases at J, with 22 bases between. The CDR3 DNA reads as TGTGCCAGCAGTGAAAATCTCCGAGGTTGGGACTGGGACACTGAAGCTTTCTTT. Its translation: CASSENLRGWDWDTEAFF.

The gene calls are TRBV5-6 and TRBJ2-3; 10 nucleotides agree with TRBD1. Germline CDR1 SGHDT, CDR2 YYEEEE. Trimming at V came to 2 bases and at J to 1 base, leaving 4 bases not matched to a gene. The CDR3 length is 16 residues. CDR3 in amino acids: CASSLIGTGGTDTQYF. In nucleotides, the CDR3 is TGTGCCAGCAGCTTAATTGGGACAGGGGGCACAGATACGCAGTATTTT. Complete variable domain (other parts from reference TRBV5-6 and TRBJ2-3): DAGVTQSPTHLIKTRGQQVTLRCSPKSGHDTVSWYQQALGQGPQFIFQYYEEEERQRGNFPDRFSGHQFPNYSSELNVNALLLGDSALYLCASSLIGTGGTDTQYFGPGTRLTVL.

J is TRBJ2-7 and V is TRBV2, with D possibly TRBD2 on 5 matching bases. The CDR3 totals 15 residues. Deletions cut 5 bases from V and 6 bases from J, with 20 bases between. The V gene's germline CDR1 is SNHLY and CDR2 FYNNEI. CDR3 in amino acids: CASSSQTGTSGEQYF. The CDR3 nucleotides read TGTGCCAGCAGTTCTCAAACGGGAACCTCAGGCGAGCAGTACTTC.

Only a few counts were recorded for this clone. This sequence joins TRBV4-3 and TRBJ2-4; D is unresolved. This CDR3 spans 17 amino acids. Germline-derived CDR1 and CDR2 are LGHNA and YSLEER. V gave up 0 bases and J gave up 3 bases, with 15 bases separating them. DNA for the CDR3: TGCGCCAGCAGCCAAGATGGTGGTGGCATCGGCAAAAACATTCAGTACTTC. It yields the protein CASSQDGGGIGKNIQYF.

For the CDR3, the DNA is TGTGCCAGCTATGACCCAGGCCCGAACACTGAAGCTTTCTTT. Translated, it gives CASYDPGPNTEAFF. The rearrangement uses TRBV6-5 and TRBJ1-1; no clear D gene. This CDR3 comprises 14 residues. Trimming pared 8 bases from V and 1 base from J, leaving 14 bases between. Germline V lookup: CDR1 MNHEY, CDR2 SVGAGI.

This clone has a handful of counts. This chain connects TRBV11-2 to TRBJ2-1; D remains ambiguous. This CDR3 is 12 amino acids long. CDR1 is SGHAT, CDR2 FQNNGV, per germline. V was trimmed by 4 bases and J by 6 bases, leaving 7 bases between them. The DNA of the CDR3 is TGTGCCAGCAGCTCGATGGGCAATGAGCAGTTCTTC. Encoded protein: CASSSMGNEQFF.

A single count supports this clone. This chain connects TRBV4-3 to TRBJ1-4, with TRBD1 identical over 8 bases. CDR1 LGHNA and CDR2 YSLEER come from the germline V gene. The length of the CDR3 is 15 residues. V lost 3 bases, J lost 7 bases, and 7 bases stayed unmatched. CDR3: CASSQETGVVEKLFF. The CDR3 region has the DNA TGCGCCAGCAGCCAGGAGACAGGGGTAGTTGAAAAACTGTTTTTT.